A selection of T cell receptor beta chains follows, all from one sample in a study of T cell responses to AZD1222 COVID-19 vaccine. Sequencing was performed with immunoSEQ multiplex PCR; in TCRdb, only in-frame clones are kept and a portion is missing. The table lists around 110,000 clones, roughly 93% of them singletons. This material consisted of peripheral blood, taken on day 0 of AZD1222 vaccination. These receptor sequences come from an adult in good health. Each CDR3 is given with its conserved first and last residue. D genes are given only for firm matches. Clone size, where shown, is once, few, many, or a class for clones that have expanded.

clone_size: NA
d_call: NA
j_call: TRBJ2-5
v_call: TRBV5-1
cdr3_nt: TGCGCCAGCAGCTTGGGAGTGGGCGAGACCCAGTACTTC
cdr3_aa: CASSLGVGETQYF

clone_size: NA
d_call: NA
j_call: TRBJ2-3
v_call: TRBV5-1
cdr3_nt: TGCGCCAGCAGCTTGGGTAGCGGTGGCGGAGATACGCAGTATTTT
cdr3_aa: CASSLGSGGGDTQYF

clone_size: NA
d_call: TRBD1
j_call: TRBJ2-2
v_call: TRBV4-2
cdr3_nt: TGTGCCAGCAGCCTACAGACAGGGGGCACCGGGGAGCTGTTTTTT
cdr3_aa: CASSLQTGGTGELFF

clone_size: NA
d_call: NA
j_call: TRBJ1-3
v_call: TRBV28
cdr3_nt: TGTGCCAGCAGTTTGCCACAGGGCGGTGGTGGAAACACCATATATTTT
cdr3_aa: CASSLPQGGGGNTIYF

clone_size: NA
d_call: NA
j_call: TRBJ2-7
v_call: TRBV21-1
cdr3_nt: TGTGCCAGCACTTCCGACAACTACGAGCAGTACTTC
cdr3_aa: CASTSDNYEQYF

clone_size: NA
d_call: TRBD2
j_call: TRBJ2-1
v_call: TRBV18
cdr3_nt: TGTGCCAGCTCACCGTCCAGCGGGAGGGTCGATGAGCAGTTCTTC
cdr3_aa: CASSPSSGRVDEQFF

clone_size: NA
d_call: TRBD1
j_call: TRBJ1-5
v_call: TRBV30
cdr3_nt: TGTGCCTGGAAGGAGGGAACCGGGACAGGGAGACAGCCCCAGCATTTT
cdr3_aa: CAWKEGTGTGRQPQHF

clone_size: NA
d_call: NA
j_call: TRBJ1-1
v_call: TRBV18
cdr3_nt: TGTGCCAGCTCGTCAAAACAGGGTCAGAACACTGAAGCTTTCTTT
cdr3_aa: CASSSKQGQNTEAFF

clone_size: once
d_call: NA
j_call: TRBJ2-2
v_call: TRBV7-3
cdr3_nt: TGTGCCAGCAGCTCTGGGAAACCCGGGGAGCTGTTTTTT
cdr3_aa: CASSSGKPGELFF

clone_size: NA
d_call: NA
j_call: TRBJ2-7
v_call: TRBV28
cdr3_nt: TGTGCCAGCAGTCCCCCGCGACAGGACCCTATTCGTTACGAGCAGTACTTC
cdr3_aa: CASSPPRQDPIRYEQYF

clone_size: once
d_call: NA
j_call: TRBJ2-7
v_call: TRBV6-5
cdr3_nt: TGTGCCAGCAGTTACTCGAGTCAGCGGGCCGCCTACGAGCAGTACTTC
cdr3_aa: CASSYSSQRAAYEQYF

clone_size: NA
d_call: NA
j_call: TRBJ2-7
v_call: TRBV7-8
cdr3_nt: TGTGCCAGCAGCCTCCGGGCCAGCGTTCACGAGCAGTACTTC
cdr3_aa: CASSLRASVHEQYF

clone_size: NA
d_call: TRBD1
j_call: TRBJ1-3
v_call: TRBV19
cdr3_nt: TGTGCCAGTAGACGAACGGGACAGGGGGCGCGGGGAAACACCATATATTTT
cdr3_aa: CASRRTGQGARGNTIYF

clone_size: NA
d_call: NA
j_call: TRBJ2-1
v_call: TRBV9
cdr3_nt: TGTGCCAGCAGCCTTCGTGGGTCCTACAATGAGCAGTTCTTC
cdr3_aa: CASSLRGSYNEQFF

clone_size: NA
d_call: NA
j_call: TRBJ1-2
v_call: TRBV2
cdr3_nt: TGTGCCATGGGGGGAACGGGAGGTGACTATGGCTACACCTTC
cdr3_aa: CAMGGTGGDYGYTF

clone_size: NA
d_call: NA
j_call: TRBJ1-1
v_call: TRBV2
cdr3_nt: TGTGCCAGCCTGTCTGACAGTAACACTGAAGCTTTCTTT
cdr3_aa: CASLSDSNTEAFF

clone_size: NA
d_call: NA
j_call: TRBJ2-1
v_call: TRBV7-9
cdr3_nt: TGTGCCAGCCTCTTGGGTTGGACGAATGAGCAGTTCTTC
cdr3_aa: CASLLGWTNEQFF

clone_size: NA
d_call: NA
j_call: TRBJ2-2
v_call: TRBV13
cdr3_nt: TGTGCCAGCAGCCCCGACCAAGGGGGGATCCCCGGGGAGCTGTTTTTT
cdr3_aa: CASSPDQGGIPGELFF

clone_size: NA
d_call: TRBD1
j_call: TRBJ2-7
v_call: TRBV13
cdr3_nt: TGTGCCAGCAGCTTAGGTTGGGACAGGGGCGGCCGCGAGCAGTACTTC
cdr3_aa: CASSLGWDRGGREQYF

clone_size: NA
d_call: NA
j_call: TRBJ1-6
v_call: TRBV30
cdr3_nt: TGTGCCTGGACCAGGGGAAATTCACCCCTCCACTTT
cdr3_aa: CAWTRGNSPLHF

clone_size: NA
d_call: NA
j_call: TRBJ2-1
v_call: TRBV11-2
cdr3_nt: TGTGCCAGCAGCTTAGATCTGGCATACAATGAGCAGTTCTTC
cdr3_aa: CASSLDLAYNEQFF

clone_size: NA
d_call: TRBD1
j_call: TRBJ1-1
v_call: TRBV10-3
cdr3_nt: TGTGCCATCAGTGAAGGACAGGCTAACACTGAAGCTTTCTTT
cdr3_aa: CAISEGQANTEAFF

clone_size: NA
d_call: TRBD1
j_call: TRBJ1-5
v_call: TRBV7-8
cdr3_nt: TGTGCCAGCAGCAAATACTCGGGGACAGGGGACCAGCCCCAGCATTTT
cdr3_aa: CASSKYSGTGDQPQHF

clone_size: NA
d_call: TRBD1
j_call: TRBJ2-5
v_call: TRBV5-8
cdr3_nt: TGTGCCAGCAGCCAAATGACAGGGGCCCAGGAGACCCAGTACTTC
cdr3_aa: CASSQMTGAQETQYF

clone_size: NA
d_call: NA
j_call: TRBJ2-3
v_call: TRBV5-1
cdr3_nt: TGCGCCAGCAGCTTGGCCTTGGGATCGACAGATACGCAGTATTTT
cdr3_aa: CASSLALGSTDTQYF

clone_size: NA
d_call: TRBD1
j_call: TRBJ1-2
v_call: TRBV7-6
cdr3_nt: TGTGCCAGCAGCGGCACCGACAGGGATGGTAACTATGGCTACACCTTC
cdr3_aa: CASSGTDRDGNYGYTF

clone_size: NA
d_call: NA
j_call: TRBJ2-1
v_call: TRBV30
cdr3_nt: TGTGCCTGGAGGCGCGGCTCCTACAATGAGCAGTTCTTC
cdr3_aa: CAWRRGSYNEQFF

clone_size: NA
d_call: NA
j_call: TRBJ2-7
v_call: TRBV5-1
cdr3_nt: TGCGCCAGCAGCTTGGACCTCGACAGCCGGTTGAATTACGAGCAGTACTTC
cdr3_aa: CASSLDLDSRLNYEQYF

clone_size: NA
d_call: NA
j_call: TRBJ1-1
v_call: TRBV30
cdr3_nt: TGTGCCTGGAACAGAAACACTGAAGCTTTCTTT
cdr3_aa: CAWNRNTEAFF

clone_size: NA
d_call: NA
j_call: TRBJ1-6
v_call: TRBV6-4
cdr3_nt: TGTGCCAGCAGTGACTCGGGACCCAATTCACCCCTCCACTTT
cdr3_aa: CASSDSGPNSPLHF

clone_size: NA
d_call: NA
j_call: TRBJ2-1
v_call: TRBV13
cdr3_nt: TGTGCCAGCAGCTTAAATGAGCAGTTCTTC
cdr3_aa: CASSLNEQFF

clone_size: NA
d_call: NA
j_call: TRBJ1-3
v_call: TRBV28
cdr3_nt: TGTGCCACCTGGGCGGCCGCCTCTCCCTACTCAAACACCATATATTTT
cdr3_aa: CATWAAASPYSNTIYF

clone_size: NA
d_call: NA
j_call: TRBJ1-4
v_call: TRBV7-2
cdr3_nt: TGTGCCAGCAGCTCCCTGAGTCTAGGGGCAACTAATGAAAAACTGTTTTTT
cdr3_aa: CASSSLSLGATNEKLFF

clone_size: NA
d_call: NA
j_call: TRBJ1-3
v_call: TRBV5-4
cdr3_nt: TGTGCCAGCAGCTTGGACAACTTCTCTGGAAACACCATATATTTT
cdr3_aa: CASSLDNFSGNTIYF

clone_size: NA
d_call: TRBD2
j_call: TRBJ2-3
v_call: TRBV7-3
cdr3_nt: TGTGCCAGCAGCTTCCTTAGCGGGTCAGCAGATACGCAGTATTTT
cdr3_aa: CASSFLSGSADTQYF

clone_size: NA
d_call: TRBD1
j_call: TRBJ2-7
v_call: TRBV2
cdr3_nt: TGTGCCAGCAGTGTGGACAGGGGGCCCCACGAGCAGTACTTC
cdr3_aa: CASSVDRGPHEQYF

clone_size: NA
d_call: TRBD2
j_call: TRBJ2-3
v_call: TRBV28
cdr3_nt: TGTGCCAGCACCGGACTAGCGGATCCGGAAGATACGCAGTATTTT
cdr3_aa: CASTGLADPEDTQYF

clone_size: NA
d_call: NA
j_call: TRBJ2-7
v_call: TRBV5-1
cdr3_nt: TGCGCCAGCAGCTTTGGGGGGCCACCCTACGAGCAGTACTTC
cdr3_aa: CASSFGGPPYEQYF

clone_size: NA
d_call: NA
j_call: TRBJ2-2
v_call: TRBV7-9
cdr3_nt: TGTGCCAGCAGCGATAGGGGTTCCGGGGAGCTGTTTTTT
cdr3_aa: CASSDRGSGELFF

clone_size: NA
d_call: NA
j_call: TRBJ1-6
v_call: TRBV6-4
cdr3_nt: TGTGCCAGCAGCACCCGGGGCGACAGGTATTCACCCCTCCACTTT
cdr3_aa: CASSTRGDRYSPLHF

clone_size: NA
d_call: NA
j_call: TRBJ2-5
v_call: TRBV10-3
cdr3_nt: TGTGCCATCAGGGCAACAGGGGAGACCCAGTACTTC
cdr3_aa: CAIRATGETQYF

clone_size: NA
d_call: TRBD1
j_call: TRBJ1-6
v_call: TRBV6-5
cdr3_nt: TGTGCCAGCAGCTCAGAAGGACAGGGCGACTCACCCCTCCACTTT
cdr3_aa: CASSSEGQGDSPLHF

clone_size: once
d_call: NA
j_call: TRBJ2-1
v_call: TRBV7-9
cdr3_nt: TGTGCCAGCAGCTTCCCAGGCTATGAGCAGTTCTTC
cdr3_aa: CASSFPGYEQFF

clone_size: NA
d_call: NA
j_call: TRBJ2-7
v_call: TRBV6-5
cdr3_nt: TGTGCCAGCATTTCTCCATCGATGCTCTACGAGCAGTACTTC
cdr3_aa: CASISPSMLYEQYF

clone_size: NA
d_call: NA
j_call: TRBJ1-4
v_call: TRBV2
cdr3_nt: TGTGCCAGCCTTAATAATGAAAAGCTGTTTTTT
cdr3_aa: CASLNNEKLFF

clone_size: NA
d_call: NA
j_call: TRBJ1-2
v_call: TRBV6-5
cdr3_nt: TGTGCCAGCAGTTATTCGGAGGGTCTCTATGGCTACACCTTC
cdr3_aa: CASSYSEGLYGYTF

clone_size: NA
d_call: NA
j_call: TRBJ2-1
v_call: TRBV19
cdr3_nt: TGTGCCAGTAGTATAGGTAATTACAATGAGCAGTTCTTC
cdr3_aa: CASSIGNYNEQFF

clone_size: NA
d_call: TRBD1
j_call: TRBJ1-3
v_call: TRBV19
cdr3_nt: TGTGCCAGTAGTATCGTCCACAGGGGTGGAAACACCATATATTTT
cdr3_aa: CASSIVHRGGNTIYF

clone_size: NA
d_call: NA
j_call: TRBJ2-6
v_call: TRBV2
cdr3_nt: TGTGCCAGCCAGGGGACTGGGGCCAACGTCCTGACTTTC
cdr3_aa: CASQGTGANVLTF

clone_size: NA
d_call: NA
j_call: TRBJ2-1
v_call: TRBV2
cdr3_nt: TGTGCCAGCAACCTTCAGGGGGAGCAGTTCTTC
cdr3_aa: CASNLQGEQFF

clone_size: NA
d_call: NA
j_call: TRBJ1-1
v_call: TRBV5-6
cdr3_nt: TGTGCCAGCAGCCCACAGGGGAACACTGAAGCTTTCTTT
cdr3_aa: CASSPQGNTEAFF

clone_size: NA
d_call: NA
j_call: TRBJ2-5
v_call: TRBV5-1
cdr3_nt: TGCGCCAGCAGCTTGGCCTTGGAGACCCAGTACTTC
cdr3_aa: CASSLALETQYF

clone_size: NA
d_call: TRBD2
j_call: TRBJ2-1
v_call: TRBV9
cdr3_nt: TGTGCCAGCAGCGTAGGAAGGGCGGGAGGGGATGAGCAGTTCTTC
cdr3_aa: CASSVGRAGGDEQFF

clone_size: NA
d_call: NA
j_call: TRBJ2-7
v_call: TRBV28
cdr3_nt: TGTGCCAGCAGTCTAGCGTTCTCCTACGAGCAGTACTTC
cdr3_aa: CASSLAFSYEQYF

clone_size: NA
d_call: NA
j_call: TRBJ1-1
v_call: TRBV24-1
cdr3_nt: TGTGCCACCTCTGGGGGGAACACTGAAGCTTTCTTT
cdr3_aa: CATSGGNTEAFF

clone_size: NA
d_call: NA
j_call: TRBJ1-1
v_call: TRBV5-1
cdr3_nt: TGCGCCAGCAGCTTCTTCATGAACACTGAAGCTTTCTTT
cdr3_aa: CASSFFMNTEAFF

clone_size: NA
d_call: NA
j_call: TRBJ2-7
v_call: TRBV9
cdr3_nt: TGTGCCAGCAGCGTAGCTCTGGGCTACGAGCAGTACTTC
cdr3_aa: CASSVALGYEQYF

clone_size: NA
d_call: NA
j_call: TRBJ2-5
v_call: TRBV29-1
cdr3_nt: TGCAGCGTTGTTGGTCAGATCCAAGAGACCCAGTACTTC
cdr3_aa: CSVVGQIQETQYF

clone_size: once
d_call: NA
j_call: TRBJ1-5
v_call: TRBV4-1
cdr3_nt: TGCGCCAGCAGCCAAGAACCCTGGATATGGCCCCAGCATTTT
cdr3_aa: CASSQEPWIWPQHF